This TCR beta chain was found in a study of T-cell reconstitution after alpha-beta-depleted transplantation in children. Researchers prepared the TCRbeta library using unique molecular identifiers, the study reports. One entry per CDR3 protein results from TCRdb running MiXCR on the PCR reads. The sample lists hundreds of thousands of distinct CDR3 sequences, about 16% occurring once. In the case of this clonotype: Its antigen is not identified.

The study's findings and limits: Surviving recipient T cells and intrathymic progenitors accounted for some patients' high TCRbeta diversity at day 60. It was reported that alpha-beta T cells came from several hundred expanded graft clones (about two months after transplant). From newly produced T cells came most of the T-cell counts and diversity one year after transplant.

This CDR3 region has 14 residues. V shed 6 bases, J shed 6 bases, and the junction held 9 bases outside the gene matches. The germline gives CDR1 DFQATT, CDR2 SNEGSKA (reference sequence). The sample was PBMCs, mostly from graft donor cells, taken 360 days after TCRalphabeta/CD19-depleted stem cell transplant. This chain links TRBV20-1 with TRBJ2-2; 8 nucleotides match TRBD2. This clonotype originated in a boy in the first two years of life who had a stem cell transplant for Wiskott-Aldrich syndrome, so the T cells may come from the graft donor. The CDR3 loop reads CSARTGGDPGELFF. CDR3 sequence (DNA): TGCAGTGCCCGAACGGGGGGGGATCCCGGGGAGCTGTTTTTT.